What follows are 10 T cell receptor beta chains derived from one specimen sequenced in a study of T cell responses to AZD1222 COVID-19 vaccine. The assay was immunoSEQ multiplex PCR, and TCRdb's table has in-frame clones only and misses some. The repertoire has about 66,000 clones, roughly 87% of them found once; the top ten carry 17%. The input for sequencing was peripheral blood, taken on day 0 of AZD1222 vaccination. The origin of the receptors is an adult in good health.

This chain links TRBV7-9 with TRBJ2-5, with 7 bases that match TRBD1. Germline V gene data show CDR1 as SEHNR and CDR2 as FQNEAQ (reference sequence). Germline trimming cut 5 bases from V and 2 bases from J; bases unmatched to any gene: 5. The CDR3 covers 14 residues. CDR3: CASSHPGQQETQYF. Written as DNA, the CDR3 is TGTGCCAGCAGCCATCCGGGACAGCAAGAGACCCAGTACTTC.

The gene calls are TRBV2 and TRBJ2-5, with D perhaps matching TRBD1 (6 bases). This CDR3 spans 16 amino acids. CDR1 and CDR2 from the germline V gene are SNHLY and FYNNEI. The V end was cut by 4 bases, the J end by 4 bases, with 19 bases between. CDR3 sequence: CASSVGQGTETETQYF. The CDR3 region has the DNA TGTGCCAGCAGTGTGGGGCAGGGGACCGAGACAGAGACCCAGTACTTC.

This clone has just one count. The rearrangement uses TRBV5-4 and TRBJ2-3; 10 bases agree with TRBD2. Germline-derived CDR1 and CDR2 are SGHNT and YYREEE (reference sequence). Trimming took 0 bases from V and 7 from J; bases not matched to a gene: 8. This CDR3 region has 16 residues. CDR3 region: CASSLGSGGDRNTQYF. Here the CDR3 DNA reads TGTGCCAGCAGCTTGGGCAGCGGGGGGGATCGAAATACGCAGTATTTT.

The chain recombines TRBV11-2 with TRBJ2-2, with D unclear. Germline-derived CDR1 and CDR2 are SGHAT and FQNNGV. With 0 bases removed from V and 6 bases from J, the gap between germline ends came to 8 bases. This CDR3 is 14 amino acids long. CDR3 sequence: CASSLDANPGELFF. The CDR3 DNA reads as TGTGCCAGCAGCTTAGATGCCAACCCCGGGGAGCTGTTTTTT.

This sequence joins TRBV7-9 and TRBJ2-3, with 9 bases fitting TRBD2. Losses at the gene ends were 2 bases for V and 8 bases for J; bases not matched to a gene: 5. The CDR3 spans 14 residues. In germline, CDR1 is SEHNR, CDR2 FQNEAQ (reference sequence). Here the CDR3 DNA reads TGTGCCAGCAGCTTAAGCGGGGGGCGACCTACGCAGTATTTT. It specifies CASSLSGGRPTQYF.

The chain recombines TRBV18 with TRBJ1-2; D not resolved. Germline V lookup: CDR1 KGHSH, CDR2 LQKENI. The V end lost 3 bases, the J end lost 4 bases, and 9 bases lay between the germline ends. The CDR3 length is 13 residues. CDR3 DNA sequence: TGTGCCAGCTCACCTGACAAGGGCTATGGCTACACCTTC. This gives the protein CASSPDKGYGYTF.

This clone was found a few times. The chain is built from TRBV11-3 and TRBJ2-5, with TRBD1 as a possible D gene (7 bases). The CDR3 is 15 amino acids. V was cut by 3 bases and J by 1 base, with 12 bases left in between. CDR1 and CDR2 from the germline V gene are SGHNT and YENEEA. CDR3 protein: CASSFQGGRQETQYF. For the CDR3, the DNA is TGTGCCAGCAGCTTCCAGGGGGGTCGCCAAGAGACCCAGTACTTC.

The chain carries TRBV11-3 and TRBJ1-6; 7 bases are a match to TRBD1. This CDR3 has 14 residues. After removal of 5 bases from V and 8 bases from J, the junction contained 6 bases not matched to a gene. Germline V gives CDR1 SGHNT, CDR2 YENEEA. CDR3 residues: CASSQGGVDSPLHF. The DNA of the CDR3 is TGTGCCAGCAGCCAGGGGGGGGTGGATTCACCCCTCCACTTT.

This chain links TRBV5-1 with TRBJ1-5; D uncertain. Germline lookup yields CDR1 SGHRS and CDR2 YFSETQ. There are 17 residues in the CDR3. V dropped 0 bases and J dropped 2 bases, with 15 bases sitting between them. The CDR3 bases are TGCGCCAGCAGCTTGGTCTCAGACCCGGGGTGCAATCAGCCCCAGCATTTT. It specifies CASSLVSDPGCNQPQHF.

V gene TRBV2 combines with J gene TRBJ2-1; 9 nucleotides match TRBD2. The CDR3 contains 15 residues. V lost 1 base, J lost 8 bases, and 6 bases stayed unmatched. CDR1 is SNHLY and CDR2 is FYNNEI in the germline V gene. Written as DNA, the CDR3 is TGTGCCAGCAGTGAAGAGGCGGGAGGGCCAGATGAGCAGTTCTTC. As protein: CASSEEAGGPDEQFF. The entire variable domain, with the rest obtained from reference TRBV2 and TRBJ2-1, is as follows: EPEVTQTPSHQVTQMGQEVILRCVPISNHLYFYWYRQILGQKVEFLVSFYNNEISEKSEIFDDQFSVERPDGSNFTLKIRSTKLEDSAMYFCASSEEAGGPDEQFFGPGTRLTVL.